This TCR beta chain derives from a study of control samples from healthy donors and cancer patients. The sample holds one count of this clone. Germline loops: CDR1 MGHDK, CDR2 SYGVNS. The CDR3 contains 15 residues. V was pared by 4 bases and J by 4 bases, with 7 bases of the junction left unmatched. Some clones are missing from TCRdb's copy, which holds only in-frame ones; the method was immunoSEQ multiplex PCR. The sample records more than 110,000 clones, roughly 92% being singletons. This TCR derives from a man younger than 40 in good health. The V call is TRBV25-1, the J call TRBJ2-5; 9 bases map to TRBD1. Sequencing was performed on blood. Here the CDR3 reads CASSVGQGEVETQYF. DNA for the CDR3: TGTGCCAGCAGTGTGGGACAGGGAGAGGTAGAGACCCAGTACTTC.